A selection of T cell receptor beta chains follows, all from one sample in a study of human T cells and chemical hapten exposure. TCRdb reprocessed the RACE reads via MiXCR and lists one record per CDR3 protein. The profile shows about 130,000 distinct CDR3 sequences, about 9.4% of them singletons. The specimen sequenced was whole blood. Receptors originate from a male donor in good health. Some clones in this sample may be carry-over from other donors' samples. The CDR3 runs from the conserved cysteine through the conserved F or W. Each record gives: J gene, D gene, V gene, clone size, CDR3 protein, CDR3 DNA. The D gene is left open where the match is weak. The size field is filled for only some rows; it gives once, few, many or a size class.

>TRBJ2-1|TRBD2|TRBV12-3/TRBV12-4|many
CASSLGTSDGNEQFF
TGTGCCAGCAGTTTGGGGACTAGCGACGGCAATGAGCAGTTCTTC
>TRBJ2-3|NA|TRBV20-1|few
CSARDEREWGTDTQYF
TGCAGTGCTAGAGATGAACGGGAGTGGGGCACAGATACGCAGTATTTT
>TRBJ1-5|NA|TRBV11-2|many
CASSPGTGIGYSNQPQHF
TGTGCCAGCAGTCCTGGGACGGGGATCGGGTATAGCAATCAGCCCCAGCATTTT
>TRBJ1-2|NA|TRBV4-1|NA
CASSQEKFASDYTF
TGCGCCAGCAGCCAAGAAAAGTTCGCATCCGACTACACCTTC
>TRBJ2-1|TRBD2|TRBV10-3|few
CAISEPPGTSDNEQFF
TGTGCCATCAGCGAACCACCCGGGACTAGCGACAATGAGCAGTTCTTC
>TRBJ1-5|NA|TRBV6-2/TRBV6-3|few
CASSYDYGNQPQHF
TGTGCCAGCAGTTACGATTATGGTAATCAGCCCCAGCATTTT
>TRBJ2-1|NA|TRBV5-4|NA
CASSLGADNYNEQFF
TGTGCCAGCAGCTTGGGGGCAGATAACTACAATGAGCAGTTCTTC
>TRBJ2-2|NA|TRBV3-1|few
CASSQVGNTGELFF
TGTGCCAGCAGCCAAGTAGGGAACACCGGGGAGCTGTTTTTT
>TRBJ2-3|NA|TRBV5-4|NA
CASSLGLVGGGPDTQYF
TGTGCCAGCAGCTTGGGACTAGTGGGAGGTGGCCCAGATACGCAGTATTTT
>TRBJ1-5|NA|TRBV5-1|few
CASSPGRMGASNQPQHF
TGCGCCAGCAGCCCGGGACGCATGGGGGCTTCCAATCAGCCCCAGCATTTT
>TRBJ1-2|NA|TRBV19|few
CASSISGGYTF
TGTGCCAGTAGTATCTCCGGTGGCTACACCTTC
>TRBJ1-1|NA|TRBV29-1|many
CSVEGRGSEAFF
TGCAGCGTTGAAGGTCGGGGCTCTGAAGCTTTCTTT
>TRBJ1-6|NA|TRBV4-3|few
CASSQWVLARVNSPLHF
TGCGCCAGCAGCCAATGGGTCTTGGCCAGGGTTAATTCACCCCTCCACTTT
>TRBJ2-7|TRBD1|TRBV5-1|NA
CASSFRTGTYEQYF
TGCGCCAGCAGCTTCCGGACAGGGACCTACGAGCAGTACTTC
>TRBJ1-6|TRBD1|TRBV27|many
CASSFRTGRISYNSPLHF
TGTGCCAGCAGTTTCCGGACAGGGAGAATCTCCTATAATTCACCCCTCCACTTT
>TRBJ1-1|TRBD1|TRBV9|many
CASSVITGGSDTEAFF
TGTGCCAGCAGCGTAATCACAGGGGGCTCGGACACTGAAGCTTTCTTT
>TRBJ2-6|NA|TRBV5-1|few
CASSSPGRGSGANVLTF
TGCGCCAGCAGCTCCCCAGGGAGAGGGTCTGGGGCCAACGTCCTGACTTTC